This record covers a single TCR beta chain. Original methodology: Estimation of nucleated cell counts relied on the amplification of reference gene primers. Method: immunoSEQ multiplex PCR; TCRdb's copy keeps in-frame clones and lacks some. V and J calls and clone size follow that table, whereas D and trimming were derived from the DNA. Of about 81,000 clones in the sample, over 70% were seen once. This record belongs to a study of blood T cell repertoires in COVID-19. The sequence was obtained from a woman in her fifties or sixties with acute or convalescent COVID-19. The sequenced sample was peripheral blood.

CDR3 sequence: CASSSAGLGENTEAFF. CDR3 DNA sequence: TGTGCCAGCAGCTCTGCGGGACTCGGGGAGAACACTGAAGCTTTCTTT. The chain couples TRBV7-9 to TRBJ1-1, with D possibly matching TRBD1 (5 bases). Germline V gives CDR1 SEHNR, CDR2 FQNEAQ (reference sequence). This CDR3 is 16 amino acids long. The V end lost 4 bases, the J end lost 1 base, and 16 bases lay between the germline ends.